This T cell receptor (beta chain) was recorded in a study of OX40 agonist ivuxolimab in advanced cancers. Overall study: All patients had ivuxolimab intravenously every 2 weeks at 0.01 to 10 mg/kg. Patients in dose escalation had liver, melanoma, kidney or head and neck cancers.

TCRdb's copy holds only in-frame clones and misses some; the assay was immunoSEQ multiplex PCR. The sample includes some 50,000 clones, over 75% seen only once; the top ten take about 1.6%. V dropped 3 bases and J dropped 7 bases, with 8 bases sitting between them. The CDR3 has 12 residues. Germline lookup yields CDR1 SNHLY and CDR2 FYNNEI. This sample comprised CD4+ or CD8+ T cells sorted from blood, obtained in a trial of the OX40 agonist ivuxolimab. This receptor was obtained from an adult with an advanced solid tumor such as melanoma, head and neck, liver or kidney cancer. The V gene is TRBV2, the J gene TRBJ2-3; D might be TRBD2 (5 bases). CDR3 bases: TGTGCCAGCAGTGAGGCGGGTTATACGCAGTATTTT. It yields the protein CASSEAGYTQYF.